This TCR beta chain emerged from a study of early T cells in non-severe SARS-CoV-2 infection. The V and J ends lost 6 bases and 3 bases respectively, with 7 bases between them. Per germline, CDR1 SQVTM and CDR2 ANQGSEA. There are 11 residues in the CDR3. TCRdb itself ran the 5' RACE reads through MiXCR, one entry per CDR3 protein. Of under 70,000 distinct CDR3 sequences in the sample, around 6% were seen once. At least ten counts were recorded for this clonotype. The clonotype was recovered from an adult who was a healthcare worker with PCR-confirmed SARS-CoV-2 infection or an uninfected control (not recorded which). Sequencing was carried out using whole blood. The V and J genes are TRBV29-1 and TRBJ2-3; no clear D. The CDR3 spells CSVQSTDTQYF. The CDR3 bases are TGCAGCGTGCAATCTACAGATACGCAGTATTTT.